One and the same sample provided the 20 T cell receptor beta chains below, sequenced in a study of siplizumab effects on memory and regulatory T cells. Only in-frame clones appear in the TCRdb table, and some are missing; sequencing was by immunoSEQ multiplex PCR. Among 75,000 to 100,000 clones, roughly 94% were seen once, and the ten largest hold about 1.5%. The sequencing input was non-Treg CD4+ T cells sorted from blood. The receptor set was obtained from a human donor in good health.

The chain couples TRBV29-1 to TRBJ2-1; tentative D call: TRBD1 (5 bases). Trimming pared 6 bases from V and 8 bases from J, leaving 23 bases between. Germline-derived CDR1 and CDR2 are SQVTM and ANQGSEA. The length of the CDR3 is 15 residues. Here the CDR3 reads CSVPRPGSMGHEQFF. CDR3 bases: TGCAGCGTCCCAAGGCCCGGAAGCATGGGGCATGAGCAGTTCTTC.

The CDR3 coding sequence is TGTGCCAGCAGCTTTTGGGGGCAAGATACGCAGTATTTT. This gives the protein CASSFWGQDTQYF. The gene calls are TRBV5-5 and TRBJ2-3; TRBD1 is a possible D gene (6 bases). The V gene's germline CDR1 is SGHKS and CDR2 YYEKEE (reference sequence). V was clipped by 2 bases and J by 5 bases, with 9 bases between them. The length of the CDR3 is 13 residues.

This rearrangement joins TRBV18 to TRBJ1-5, with D uncertain. CDR3 size: 15 residues. The V end lost 3 bases, the J end lost 0 bases, and 9 bases lay between the germline ends. CDR1 is KGHSH and CDR2 is LQKENI in the germline V gene. This CDR3 is CASSPSTNSNQPQHF. The CDR3 nucleotides are TGTGCCAGCTCACCCTCCACCAATAGCAATCAGCCCCAGCATTTT.

The rearrangement links TRBV29-1 to TRBJ2-1; 7 nucleotides line up with TRBD2. Germline CDR1 and CDR2: SQVTM and ANQGSEA. This CDR3 spans 14 amino acids. V lost 3 bases and J lost 5; bases outside the gene matches: 7. The CDR3 here is CSVDLTSRDNEQFF. The DNA for the CDR3 is TGCAGCGTTGACCTGACTAGCAGGGACAATGAGCAGTTCTTC.

The chain has TRBV4-1 and TRBJ1-4; 9 bases align to TRBD1. From germline, CDR1 is MGHRA and CDR2 YSYEKL. After removal of 3 bases from V and 1 base from J, the junction contained 6 bases not matched to a gene. This CDR3 is 17 amino acids long. The CDR3 loop is CASSQGQGGLTNEKLFF. DNA for the CDR3: TGCGCCAGCAGCCAGGGACAGGGAGGACTAACTAATGAAAAACTGTTTTTT.

The chain links TRBV7-9 to TRBJ1-3; D is ambiguous. Trimming cost V 4 bases and J 4 bases, with 14 bases left between them. Looked up from germline, CDR1 is SEHNR and CDR2 is FQNEAQ (reference sequence). This CDR3 comprises 15 residues. DNA of the CDR3: TGTGCCAGCAGCTCTTTCGCTCCCCCCGGAAACACCATATATTTT. Residues: CASSSFAPPGNTIYF.

The V gene is TRBV28, the J gene TRBJ2-5, with D perhaps matching TRBD1 or TRBD2 (5 bases each). CDR1 and CDR2 (germline): MDHEN, SYDVKM. Trimming removed 1 base at V and 7 bases at J, with 16 bases between. The CDR3 runs to 15 residues. CDR3 nucleotide sequence: TGTGCCAGCAGTTTATTGGGACCTCGGGGATGGACCCAGTACTTC. This gives the protein CASSLLGPRGWTQYF. The full variable domain, in which reference TRBV28 and TRBJ2-5 provide the parts outside the CDR3, is DVKVTQSSRYLVKRTGEKVFLECVQDMDHENMFWYRQDPGLGLRLIYFSYDVKMKEKGDIPEGYSVSREKKERFSLILESASTNQTSMYLCASSLLGPRGWTQYFGPGTRLLVL.

V and J are TRBV19 and TRBJ2-5; 7 bases match TRBD1. V shed 7 bases and J 0 bases; nucleotides not matched to a gene: 5. This CDR3 comprises 14 residues. The germline V gene encodes CDR1 LNHDA and CDR2 SQIVND (reference sequence). The CDR3 spells CASTKTGNQETQYF. CDR3 DNA sequence: TGTGCCAGTACCAAGACAGGGAACCAAGAGACCCAGTACTTC.

In this sample, this clone turned up once. The CDR3 sequence: CASSLTQGRGYGYTF. As DNA, the CDR3 is TGTGCCAGCAGCCTAACCCAGGGGCGAGGCTATGGCTACACCTTC. The chain uses TRBV11-2 and TRBJ1-2, with D possibly matching TRBD1 (6 bases). The V end lost 5 bases, the J end lost 4 bases, and 17 bases lay between the germline ends. This CDR3 spans 15 amino acids. Germline V lookup: CDR1 SGHAT, CDR2 FQNNGV.

The CDR3 reads CAISGLTGFADTQYF. The CDR3 nucleotides are TGTGCCATCAGTGGGCTAACAGGTTTTGCAGATACGCAGTATTTT. This rearrangement joins TRBV10-3 to TRBJ2-3; D perhaps matches TRBD1 (5 bases). The CDR3 is made up of 15 amino acids. Trimming shortened V by 4 bases and J by 4 bases, and 15 bases separated the two germline ends. Germline V gene sequence: CDR1 ENHRY, CDR2 SYGVKD.

V and J are TRBV28 and TRBJ2-3; 9 positions match TRBD1. Germline V gives CDR1 MDHEN, CDR2 SYDVKM. Unmatched junction bases numbered 8, after V lost 6 bases and J lost 4 bases. This CDR3 comprises 15 residues. The DNA of the CDR3 is TGTGCCAGCAGGCCTCCGGGACAGGGACCAGATACGCAGTATTTT. Translation gives CASRPPGQGPDTQYF.

The chain joins TRBV30 to TRBJ2-7; D unresolved. V was trimmed by 2 bases and J by 2 bases, leaving 7 bases between them. This CDR3 has 12 amino acids. Germline CDR1 GTSNPN, CDR2 SVGIG (reference sequence). Here the CDR3 DNA reads TGTGCCTGGAGTAGGCCAGCCTACGAGCAGTACTTC. Translation: CAWSRPAYEQYF.

J is TRBJ2-7 and V is TRBV6-1; tentative D call: TRBD2 (6 bases). The CDR3 totals 15 residues. Deletions cut 2 bases from V and 3 bases from J, with 14 bases between. CDR1 and CDR2 (germline): MNHNS, SASEGT. CDR3 nucleotide sequence: TGTGCCAGCAGTGAATCGGGGCGGGGATTCTACGAGCAGTACTTC. This sequence encodes CASSESGRGFYEQYF.

This clone appeared a single time. The chain couples TRBV28 to TRBJ1-2; D not resolved. Germline CDR1 and CDR2: MDHEN and SYDVKM. The V end was cut by 5 bases, the J end by 4 bases, with 8 bases between. The CDR3 consists of 12 residues. The CDR3 DNA is TGTGCCAGCAGTCCCCGGCTCTATGGCTACACCTTC. Translated: CASSPRLYGYTF.

The chain employs TRBV2 and TRBJ1-5; D is undetermined. V dropped 7 bases and J dropped 0 bases, with 7 bases sitting between them. The germline CDR1 and CDR2 sequences are SNHLY and FYNNEI. This CDR3 comprises 13 residues. CDR3 coding DNA: TGTGCCAGCACGGGGAGTAGCAATCAGCCCCAGCATTTT. Its protein is CASTGSSNQPQHF.

This clone showed up just once. The chain links TRBV7-2 to TRBJ1-3; D ambiguous. V was cut by 5 bases and J by 4 bases, with 6 bases left in between. Germline-derived CDR1 and CDR2 are SGHTA and FQGNSA. This CDR3 region has 12 residues. The CDR3 loop reads CASSQRGNTIYF. CDR3 nucleotide sequence: TGTGCCAGCAGCCAGAGGGGAAACACCATATATTTT.

The sample holds a few counts of this clone. The chain recombines TRBV2 with TRBJ1-1; possible D gene TRBD1, 5 bases. V lost 7 bases, J lost 3 bases, and 15 bases lay in between. Germline CDR1 reads SNHLY; CDR2 reads FYNNEI. The CDR3 contains 14 residues. The CDR3 protein is CASTTQQVYTEAFF. In nucleotides, the CDR3 is TGTGCCAGCACCACCCAACAGGTTTACACTGAAGCTTTCTTT.

This chain uses TRBV5-4 with TRBJ2-5; 13 bases fit TRBD2. Trimming at V came to 4 bases and at J to 4 bases, leaving 4 bases not matched to a gene. The CDR3 is made up of 15 amino acids. CDR1 is SGHNT and CDR2 is YYREEE in the germline V gene (reference sequence). Here the CDR3 DNA reads TGTGCCAGCAGCAAGGGACTAGCGGGATCAGAGACCCAGTACTTC. Its protein is CASSKGLAGSETQYF.

The chain joins TRBV27 to TRBJ2-3; 8 bases fit TRBD2. Germline CDR1 is MNHEY and CDR2 is SMNVEV (reference sequence). There are 16 residues in the CDR3. V trimming: 3 bases; J trimming: 6 bases; junction bases outside the gene matches: 11. The CDR3, as DNA: TGTGCCAGCAGTTTTTCTAGCGGGTTAAGTCGCGATACGCAGTATTTT. Protein: CASSFSSGLSRDTQYF.

The rearrangement joins TRBV5-1 to TRBJ2-5; TRBD2 aligns across 10 bases. Germline V CDR1 and CDR2: SGHRS, YFSETQ. V lost 0 bases to trimming and J lost 4 bases; unmatched junction nucleotides: 6. This CDR3 is 16 amino acids long. The CDR3 is CASSLDDRLAGETQYF. CDR3 DNA sequence: TGCGCCAGCAGCTTGGACGATAGACTAGCGGGAGAGACCCAGTACTTC.